This TCR beta chain was captured in a study of OX40 agonist ivuxolimab in advanced cancers. Study conclusions and caveats: Averaging showed that CD8+ T cells had more expanded clones than CD4+ did.

Turning to this clone: Its antigen is as yet unknown.

V was trimmed by 0 bases and J by 4 bases, leaving 9 bases between them. CDR1 and CDR2 (germline): SGHVS, FQNEAQ. The CDR3 is made up of 14 amino acids. Data came from immunoSEQ multiplex PCR; TCRdb stores just in-frame clones and leaves some out. In the table there are roughly 89,000 clones, approximately 91% of which are singletons. This TCR was recovered from an adult with an advanced solid tumor such as melanoma, head and neck, liver or kidney cancer. The source material was CD4+ or CD8+ T cells sorted from blood, sampled in a trial of the OX40 agonist ivuxolimab. The rearrangement uses TRBV7-8 and TRBJ2-5, with D hard to call. CDR3 residues: CASSLALRRETQYF. DNA for the CDR3: TGTGCCAGCAGCTTAGCGCTCCGGAGAGAGACCCAGTACTTC.